The entry below describes one T cell receptor (beta chain). Its binding antigen is unknown. One base away there is no much larger clone; base qualities are not given. The data stem from a study of cytomegalovirus exposure and HLA in healthy donors (dated by TCRdb to the late 2010s). Some background on the complete study: An earlier analysis of a few hundred of the donors reported about 260 Gb of sequence data and 117 million unique TCR beta sequences obtained from some 200 million T cells. The study profiled the T cell repertoires of fewer than 850 subjects by immunosequencing and related them to cytomegalovirus serostatus. A later analysis re-examined previously published TCR beta repertoires from just over 650 donors and added high-resolution HLA genotyping to investigate patterns of TCR occurrence. All discovery cohort repertoires had been generated on a single sequencing platform. Genome-wide SNP genotypes for about three fifths of the roughly 670 donors were used in a later genetic analysis, which treated that subset as a discovery cohort. The aim of the study was to test whether cataloging public T cell receptors could identify signatures of past pathogen exposure. Several DR-DQ haplotypes were handled as single units for association and clustering, since linkage in the cohort was strong. Rather than drawing on any new phenotypic data, the later analysis identified candidate immune exposures from TCR beta sequences and the way those sequences occurred across donors. To predict cytomegalovirus infection status, the study brought together high-throughput TCR immunosequencing, statistical association of individual TCRs with disease status, and machine learning. To decide whether each TCR beta V gene segment behaved as functional or pseudogenic, an earlier analysis of fewer than 750 of the donors relied on high-throughput TCR beta sequencing. The number of typed donors differed by locus: roughly 629-630 for A, B, C, DRB1 and DQB1; some 500 for DQA1; 606 for DPA1; and roughly 450 for DPB1. Besides the first cohort of roughly 700 subjects, a separate validation cohort made up of over 100 different subjects was used. An early release covering about 600 HLA-typed donors comprised about 300 gigabases of sequencing data and 85 million or so unique TCR sequences. Donor age, sex, ethnicity and CMV serostatus were compiled together with the repertoire data. Across some 400 genotyped donors of the cohort, an average of about 240,000 unique TCR beta nucleotide sequences per donor were sequenced, and approximately 19% of those sequences were non-productive. Both class I and class II loci were covered by HLA typing, at four-digit resolution. Among the approximately 430 genotyped donors, 81% belonged to the genetic ancestry cluster associated with self-reported Caucasian donors. Broader findings and caveats from the paper: In a later analysis, most CMV-associated TCR beta chains were found to appear HLA-restricted, with HLA associations seemingly driven largely by CMV exposure. Because counts were too low, more than 15 rarely observed V segments, including chromosome 9 orphons, were left out of the earlier analysis of a few hundred of the donors. In an earlier analysis of roughly 500 of the donors, most TCR beta V segments appeared in productive rearrangements about 90% or about 30% of the time, broadly matching IMGT annotations. The classifier was reported to diagnose cytomegalovirus status with high specificity and sensitivity in both the original cohort and the validation cohort. A cluster of highly shared sequence variants was judged likely to represent a technical artifact of the sequencing pipeline. Several of the top co-occurrence clusters appeared to be linked to parvovirus B19, influenza, CMV and Epstein-Barr virus, according to a later analysis. Specific HLA alleles were associated with about 17,000 TCR beta sequences at a false discovery rate of 0.05 in a later analysis. Linkage disequilibrium might explain the correlated functional status among segregating V segments, but an unknown experimental factor could not be excluded. Three of the identified cytomegalovirus-associated TCR beta chains were confirmed in vitro to be specific for cytomegalovirus antigens. V-gene and J-gene trimming of TCR beta chains was associated with a missense DCLRE1C variant in a later genetic analysis, and the association was replicated in an independent cohort. Assigning TCR associations to individual alleles was difficult when HLA alleles, especially DR and DQ, strongly co-occurred. According to a later genetic analysis, donors in an Asian-associated ancestry cluster had fewer N-insertions in productive TCRs than the approximately 630-donor mean. Compared with equally common non-associated chains, HLA-associated TCR beta chains in a later analysis were more clonally expanded and had lower generation probabilities. Across donors, most TCR sequences were observed very rarely, whereas some public TCRs were present in many individuals. Only TCR beta chains were sequenced in this cohort, and the absence of alpha or paired-chain data limited detectable features. A further reported finding was that TCR beta sequences accurately predicted the HLA-A and HLA-B alleles for most subjects in the first cohort. Some IMGT-functional V segments, including TRBV6-2 and TRBV6-3, could not be distinguished by the 87-base-pair reads and were therefore excluded. The study gave a list of some 150 TCR beta chains associated with cytomegalovirus. The authors suggested that the approach could potentially be generalized to other disease states and immunological phenotypes. In a later analysis, TCR association rates were found to vary across HLA loci, with the most associated TCRs seen for DRB1 alleles and the fewest for HLA-C alleles. Because HLA typing was unavailable for some donors at each locus, only the typed subset was used in association tests. For the cohort, immune exposure information was limited to CMV serostatus. Roughly uniform sequencing depth across donors was assumed in presence/absence analyses, although this assumption may not hold.

From a lookup of the germline V gene (reference sequence), CDR1 and CDR2 are SEHNR and FQNEAQ. After removal of 5 bases from V and 4 bases from J, the junction retains 6 bases not matched to a gene. Taken from cysteine to phenylalanine, the CDR3 has 14 residues. The kept DNA is CDR3 alone, 42 bases in frame from the first base. The cohort was made up of 666 healthy bone marrow donors. At the time of sampling, every cohort member was nominally healthy, though immune exposures that went unrecorded were likely present. The donor tested CMV seropositive and was one of the 289 seropositive cohort members. Every donor gave a peripheral blood sample, and the peripheral blood mononuclear cells from that sample were used for TCR beta sequencing. The Qiagen DNeasy Blood Extraction Kit was used to extract genomic DNA from the blood cell samples. The library was made by the immunoSEQ multiplex PCR assay. The multiplex PCR relied on a mix of 60 forward primers for TCR Vbeta segments and 13 reverse primers for TCR Jbeta segments. A multiplex PCR assay on genomic DNA amplified the CDR3 region of rearranged TCR beta genes. Amplified TCR beta libraries were sequenced as 87-base-pair reads on the Illumina HiSeq System. The authors processed their data as follows. In a later analysis, some 80 million unique TCR beta chains were counted across the roughly 610 repertoires, and roughly 9.9 million of these chains were shared by at least two donors. Raw reads were error-corrected and collapsed into unique sequences with a nearest-neighbor algorithm that merged closely related sequences to remove PCR and sequencing errors. Alignment of CDR3 sequences to IMGT reference sequences was used to assign V, D and J gene segments. For a sequence to be retained, a match of at least six nucleotides was required to both a V gene segment and a J gene segment. A rearrangement counted as productive if the CDR3 had no stop codons and remained in frame with V and J, and every other rearrangement counted as non-productive. Following IMGT convention, CDR3 was defined as the stretch from the second conserved V-encoded cysteine up to the conserved J-encoded phenylalanine. The earlier analysis of some 540 of the donors excluded any sequence lacking an unambiguous match to a single V gene segment. In an earlier analysis of approximately 560 of the donors, a V segment was called functional when productive rearrangements were above 56.7%, and segregating when the standard deviation between donors exceeded 5%. To diagnose cytomegalovirus status from the catalog of TCR beta chain sequences, a statistical classification framework was built. In a later analysis, TCR nucleotide sequences were compared against IMGT/GENE-DB human TR gene sequences so that V and J genes could be assigned. A later analysis assigned CDR3 sequences and most-parsimonious VDJ recombination scenarios with the TCRdist pipeline. In a later analysis, each TCR beta chain was defined by its CDR3 amino acid sequence together with its V-gene family, and reads without a unique V-gene family were excluded. In a later analysis, 450 to 600 highly shared, low-generation-probability nucleotide sequences were removed to address suspected cross-contamination and a sequencing artifact. In a later analysis, a clonal expansion index for each public chain was calculated from normalized within-repertoire ranks of inferred template counts. In a later analysis, generation probabilities were computed with a VDJ recombination model fitted to out-of-frame rearrangements, and the resulting probabilities were checked against IGoR. A later analysis scored TCR-TCR, TCR-HLA and TCR-CMV co-occurrence with hypergeometric tests, applying a repertoire-size bias correction to TCR pairs. In a later analysis, false discovery rates were estimated by permuting HLA or CMV assignments 20 times. A later analysis grouped co-occurring TCRs with DBSCAN, adding TCRdist sequence similarity when clustering within HLA-allele-positive subsets. For co-occurrence clustering, repertoires with fewer than 30,000 or more than 120,000 public chains were excluded, along with a handful of repertoires with anomalous nucleotide sharing. Not all clones reach the TCRdb copy of this immuneACCESS table, which keeps in-frame sequences only. Checked studies attribute under half of the gap to unresolved V genes and leave the rest unexplained. That table gives V, J and clone size, and the DNA gave D and trimming. The sample table shows about 97,000 clones, and roughly four fifths are seen once. About 5.5% of the sample is taken by the ten largest.

Sequenced material: PBMCs. In this chain, TRBV7-9 is recombined with TRBJ2-5; 8 bases in the middle match TRBD2. This receptor was taken from a man aged 40-49 years in good health and CMV-seropositive. The DNA sequence is TGTGCCAGCAGCCCGCTAGCGGGCTTAGAGACCCAGTACTTC. Translated, it gives CASSPLAGLETQYF.